This TCR beta chain originates from a study of cytomegalovirus exposure and HLA in healthy donors. Findings and caveats of the study: With further analysis later on, most CMV-associated TCR beta chains appeared HLA-restricted.

PCR amplification relied on 60 Vbeta primers (plus 13 Jbeta primers). Some clones are missing from TCRdb's copy, which holds only in-frame ones; the method was immunoSEQ multiplex PCR. The data show 150,000 to 200,000 clones, 65% to 70% seen once. Germline V gene sequence: CDR1 LGHNA, CDR2 YSLEER. The CDR3 spans 14 residues. Deletions cut 0 bases from V and 6 bases from J, with 9 bases between. Regarding this clone: Its cognate antigen is unknown.

J is TRBJ2-1 and V is TRBV4-3; TRBD1 might be the D (6 bases). The clonotype originates from a woman between 18 and 30 years old in good health and CMV-seropositive. The sample consisted of PBMCs. CDR3 DNA: TGCGCCAGCAGCCAAGAAGACAGGCTCAATGAGCAGTTCTTC. This encodes CASSQEDRLNEQFF.